This T cell receptor (beta chain) is drawn from a study of blood T cell repertoires in COVID-19. Overall study: COVID-19 samples collected from the United States, Italy and Spain covered acute and convalescent phases. The analysed material was cDNA or gDNA that came from T cells, B-cell-depleted T cells, or PBMCs.

Original processing methods: The authors estimated nucleated cell counts from reference gene primer amplification. The protocol was immunoSEQ multiplex PCR, while the TCRdb copy is restricted to in-frame clones and leaves out a portion. V and J calls and clone size are given by that table; D and trimming were obtained from the DNA. The sample carries fewer than 150,000 clones, around three quarters recorded once. Germline loops: CDR1 MNHEY, CDR2 SVGAGI. The CDR3 is 14 amino acids. V trimming: 4 bases; J trimming: 4 bases; junction bases outside the gene matches: 6. The sequencing input was peripheral blood. The TCR sequence derives from a human donor in a cohort sampled during active COVID-19. The gene calls are TRBV6-5 and TRBJ1-1, with 7 nucleotides matching TRBD1. CDR3 sequence (DNA): TGTGCCAGCAGTTGGACAGGTGGGACCACTGAAGCTTTCTTT. Its protein is CASSWTGGTTEAFF.